Detailed here is one T cell receptor (beta chain). Its antigen is as yet unknown. This entry is derived from a study of Ad26.COV2.S vaccination and SARS-CoV-2 variants. Study-level information: It was the COV1001 Ad26.COV2.S trial arm that included the donor.

The CDR3 has 12 amino acids. Trimming cost V 1 base and J 4 bases, with 3 bases left between them. Germline V gene data show CDR1 as SNHLY and CDR2 as FYNNEI. General observations from the study: Placebo recipients showed lower spike-specific TCR breadth than vaccinees. Assessments of TCR breadth and depth may have underestimated the total T cell responses.

Method: immunoSEQ multiplex PCR; TCRdb's copy keeps in-frame clones and lacks some. The sample lists 380,000 or so clones, about 80% seen once, with around 7.4% in the top ten. The sample's treatment: some 20 received Ad26.COV2.S at low or high dose, single or two shots; roughly five received placebo; per-sample allocation not given. Each sample was drawn 63 days after the first injection (of vaccine or placebo). Aged 18-55 years, donor was enrolled in Boston in the early 2020s. The gene calls are TRBV2 and TRBJ2-3; D gene uncertain. The clonotype originates from a person aged 18-65 years who received the Ad26.COV2.S COVID-19 vaccine or a placebo. The specimen comprised peripheral blood, sampled in a trial of Ad26.COV2.S vaccine versus placebo. CDR3 in amino acids: CASSEGPDTQYF. The CDR3 DNA sequence: TGTGCCAGCAGTGAAGGCCCAGATACGCAGTATTTT.